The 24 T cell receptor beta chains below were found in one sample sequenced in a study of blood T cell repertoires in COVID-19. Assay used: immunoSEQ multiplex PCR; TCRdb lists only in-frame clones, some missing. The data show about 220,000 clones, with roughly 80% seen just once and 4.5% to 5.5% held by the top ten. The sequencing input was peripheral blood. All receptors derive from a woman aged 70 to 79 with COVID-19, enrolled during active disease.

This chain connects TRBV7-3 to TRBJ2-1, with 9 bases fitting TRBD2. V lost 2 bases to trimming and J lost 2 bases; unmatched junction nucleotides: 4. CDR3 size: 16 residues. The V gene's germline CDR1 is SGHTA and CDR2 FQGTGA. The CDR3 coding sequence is TGTGCCAGCAGCTTAGGGGGCGGGAGGGCCTACAATGAGCAGTTCTTC. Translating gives CASSLGGGRAYNEQFF.

CDR3 in DNA: TGTGCCAGTAGTTTGGGACAGACTCTCACTGAAGCTTTCTTT. It specifies CASSLGQTLTEAFF. The gene calls are TRBV19 and TRBJ1-1; TRBD1 aligns across 7 bases. The CDR3 runs to 14 residues. The germline CDR1 and CDR2 sequences are LNHDA and SQIVND (reference sequence). The trim removed 5 bases at V and 4 bases at J, leaving 7 bases unmatched.

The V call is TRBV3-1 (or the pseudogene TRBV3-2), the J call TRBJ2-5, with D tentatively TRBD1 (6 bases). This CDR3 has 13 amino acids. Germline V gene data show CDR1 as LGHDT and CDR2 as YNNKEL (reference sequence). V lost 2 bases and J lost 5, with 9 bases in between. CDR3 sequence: CASSQLQGETQYF. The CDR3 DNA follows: TGTGCCAGCAGCCAATTGCAGGGGGAGACCCAGTACTTC.

The CDR3 region has the DNA TGTGCCAGCACCCCGTCGACAGCCACCTACGAGCAGTACTTC. Its translation: CASTPSTATYEQYF. The chain uses TRBV28 and TRBJ2-7, with a weak D call TRBD1 (5 bases). The germline V and J ends were trimmed by 7 bases and 2 bases, with 15 bases remaining between them. The CDR3 sequence is 14 residues long. Germline V gene data show CDR1 as MDHEN and CDR2 as SYDVKM.

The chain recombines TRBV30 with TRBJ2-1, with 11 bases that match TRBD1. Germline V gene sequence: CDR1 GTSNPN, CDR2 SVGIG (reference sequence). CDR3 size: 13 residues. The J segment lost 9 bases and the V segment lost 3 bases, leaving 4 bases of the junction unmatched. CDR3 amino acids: CAWRGQGAREQFF. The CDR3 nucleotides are TGTGCCTGGAGAGGACAGGGGGCGCGTGAGCAGTTCTTC.

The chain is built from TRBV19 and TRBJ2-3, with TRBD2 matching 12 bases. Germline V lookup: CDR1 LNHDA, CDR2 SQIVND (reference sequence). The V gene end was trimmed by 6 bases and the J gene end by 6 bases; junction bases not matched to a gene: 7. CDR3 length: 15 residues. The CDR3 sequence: CASSPSGRAMDTQYF. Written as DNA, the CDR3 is TGTGCCAGTAGCCCTAGCGGGAGGGCCATGGATACGCAGTATTTT. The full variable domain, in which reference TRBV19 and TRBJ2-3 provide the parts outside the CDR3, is DGGITQSPKYLFRKEGQNVTLSCEQNLNHDAMYWYRQDPGQGLRLIYYSQIVNDFQKGDIAEGYSVSREKKESFPLTVTSAQKNPTAFYLCASSPSGRAMDTQYFGPGTRLTVL.

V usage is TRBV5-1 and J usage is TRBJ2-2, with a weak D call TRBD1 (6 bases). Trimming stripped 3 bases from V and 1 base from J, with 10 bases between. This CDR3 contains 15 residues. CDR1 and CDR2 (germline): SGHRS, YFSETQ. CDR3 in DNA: TGCGCCAGCAGCTGGGGACATGGGAACACCGGGGAGCTGTTTTTT. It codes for CASSWGHGNTGELFF.

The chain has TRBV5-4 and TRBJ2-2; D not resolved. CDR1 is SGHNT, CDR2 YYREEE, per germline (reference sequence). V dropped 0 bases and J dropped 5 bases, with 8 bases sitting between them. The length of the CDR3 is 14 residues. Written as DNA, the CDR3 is TGTGCCAGCAGCTTGGAACCAACTACCGGGGAGCTGTTTTTT. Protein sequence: CASSLEPTTGELFF.

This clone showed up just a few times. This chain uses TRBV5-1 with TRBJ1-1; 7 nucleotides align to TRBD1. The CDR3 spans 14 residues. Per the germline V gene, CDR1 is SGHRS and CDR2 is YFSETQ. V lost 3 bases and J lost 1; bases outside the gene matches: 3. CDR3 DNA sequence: TGCGCCAGCAGCTACAGGGGTAGGAACACTGAAGCTTTCTTT. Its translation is CASSYRGRNTEAFF.

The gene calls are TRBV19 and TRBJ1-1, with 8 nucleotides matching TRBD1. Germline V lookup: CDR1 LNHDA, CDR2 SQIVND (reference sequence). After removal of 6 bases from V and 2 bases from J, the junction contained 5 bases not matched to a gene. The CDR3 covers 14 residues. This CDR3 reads CASRGTGFNTEAFF. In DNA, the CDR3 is TGTGCCAGTAGGGGGACAGGTTTTAACACTGAAGCTTTCTTT.

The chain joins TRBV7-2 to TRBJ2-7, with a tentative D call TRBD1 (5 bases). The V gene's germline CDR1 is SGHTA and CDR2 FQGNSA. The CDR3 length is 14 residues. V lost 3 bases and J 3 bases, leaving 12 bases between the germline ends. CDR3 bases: TGTGCCAGCAGCTTCCCGGACAAGAACTACGAGCAGTACTTC. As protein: CASSFPDKNYEQYF. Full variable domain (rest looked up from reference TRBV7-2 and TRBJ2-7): GAGVSQSPSNKVTEKGKDVELRCDPISGHTALYWYRQSLGQGLEFLIYFQGNSAPDKSGLPSDRFSAERTGGSVSTLTIQRTQQEDSAVYLCASSFPDKNYEQYFGPGTRLTVT.

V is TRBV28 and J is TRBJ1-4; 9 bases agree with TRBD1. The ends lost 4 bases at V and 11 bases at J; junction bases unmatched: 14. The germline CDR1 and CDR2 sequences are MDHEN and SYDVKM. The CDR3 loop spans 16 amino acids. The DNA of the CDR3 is TGTGCCAGCAGTTCAAGGACAGGGGCCCTTAAGGGCAAACTGTTTTTT. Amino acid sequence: CASSSRTGALKGKLFF.

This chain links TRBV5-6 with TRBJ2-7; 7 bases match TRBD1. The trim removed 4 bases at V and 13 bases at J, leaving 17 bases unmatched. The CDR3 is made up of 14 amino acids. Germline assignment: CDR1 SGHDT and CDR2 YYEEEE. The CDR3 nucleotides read TGTGCCAGCAGCATAGGATCCACAGGGGCCCTTATATACTTC. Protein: CASSIGSTGALIYF.

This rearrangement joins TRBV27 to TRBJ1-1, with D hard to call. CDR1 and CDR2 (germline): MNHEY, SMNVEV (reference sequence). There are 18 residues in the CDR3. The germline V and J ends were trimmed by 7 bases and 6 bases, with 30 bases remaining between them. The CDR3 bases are TGTGCCAGCACCCTAAAGTTTCGCGGGCGGCCTTTAGTCTCTGAAGCTTTCTTT. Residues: CASTLKFRGRPLVSEAFF.

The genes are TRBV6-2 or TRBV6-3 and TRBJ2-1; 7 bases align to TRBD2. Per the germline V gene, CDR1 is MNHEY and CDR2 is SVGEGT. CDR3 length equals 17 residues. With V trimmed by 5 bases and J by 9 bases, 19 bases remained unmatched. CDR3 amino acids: CASSQTGGALRLSEQFF. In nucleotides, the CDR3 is TGTGCCAGCAGTCAAACGGGAGGAGCGTTGCGCCTCAGTGAGCAGTTCTTC.

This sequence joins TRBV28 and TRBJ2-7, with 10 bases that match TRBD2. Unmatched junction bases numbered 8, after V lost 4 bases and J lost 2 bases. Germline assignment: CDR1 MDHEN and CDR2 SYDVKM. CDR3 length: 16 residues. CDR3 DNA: TGTGCCAGCAGTTCACCCGGGACTAGCGTAACCTACGAGCAGTACTTC. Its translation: CASSSPGTSVTYEQYF.

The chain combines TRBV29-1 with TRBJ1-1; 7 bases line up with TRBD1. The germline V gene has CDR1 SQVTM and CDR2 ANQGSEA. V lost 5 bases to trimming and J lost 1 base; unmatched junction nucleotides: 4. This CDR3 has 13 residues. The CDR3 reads CSVSRQGNTEAFF. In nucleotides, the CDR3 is TGCAGCGTTTCCAGACAGGGGAACACTGAAGCTTTCTTT. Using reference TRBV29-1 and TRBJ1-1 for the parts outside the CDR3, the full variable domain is SAVISQKPSRDICQRGTSLTIQCQVDSQVTMMFWYRQQPGQSLTLIATANQGSEATYESGFVIDKFPISRPNLTFSTLTVSNMSPEDSSIYLCSVSRQGNTEAFFGQGTRLTVV.

CDR3 sequence (DNA): TGTGCCATCAGTCAAGGGCGAGGGCATGGAAACACCATATATTTT. Residues: CAISQGRGHGNTIYF. The chain combines TRBV10-3 with TRBJ1-3, with D hard to call. In germline, CDR1 is ENHRY, CDR2 SYGVKD. CDR3 length: 15 amino acids. Trimming shortened V by 5 bases and J by 3 bases, and 14 bases separated the two germline ends.

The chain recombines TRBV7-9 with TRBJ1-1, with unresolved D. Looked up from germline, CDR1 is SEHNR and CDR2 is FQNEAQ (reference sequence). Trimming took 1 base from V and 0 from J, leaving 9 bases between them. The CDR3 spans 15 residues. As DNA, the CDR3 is TGTGCCAGCAGCTTAGATAAGAAGCTGAACACTGAAGCTTTCTTT. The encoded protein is CASSLDKKLNTEAFF.

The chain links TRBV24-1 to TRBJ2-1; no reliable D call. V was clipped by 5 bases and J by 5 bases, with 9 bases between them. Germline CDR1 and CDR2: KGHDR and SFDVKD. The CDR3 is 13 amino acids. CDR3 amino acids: CATSGQGHNEQFF. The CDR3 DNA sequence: TGTGCCACCAGTGGACAAGGCCACAATGAGCAGTTCTTC.

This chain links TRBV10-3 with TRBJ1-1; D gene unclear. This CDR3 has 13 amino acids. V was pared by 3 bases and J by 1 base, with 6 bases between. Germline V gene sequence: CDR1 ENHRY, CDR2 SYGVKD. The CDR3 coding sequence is TGTGCCATCAGTGACCAGAAGAACACTGAAGCTTTCTTT. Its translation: CAISDQKNTEAFF.

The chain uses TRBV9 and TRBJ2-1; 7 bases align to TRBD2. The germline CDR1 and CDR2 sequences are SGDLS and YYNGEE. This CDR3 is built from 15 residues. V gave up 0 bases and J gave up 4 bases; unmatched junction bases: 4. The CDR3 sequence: CASSVEAGTYNEQFF. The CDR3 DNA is TGTGCCAGCAGCGTAGAAGCGGGGACTTACAATGAGCAGTTCTTC.

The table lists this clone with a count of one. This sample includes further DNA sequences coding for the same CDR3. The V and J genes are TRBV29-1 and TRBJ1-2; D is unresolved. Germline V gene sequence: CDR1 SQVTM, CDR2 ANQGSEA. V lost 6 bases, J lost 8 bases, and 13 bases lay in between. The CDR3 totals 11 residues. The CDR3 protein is CSVERGTGYTF. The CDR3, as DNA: TGCAGCGTCGAACGGGGTACGGGCTACACCTTC.

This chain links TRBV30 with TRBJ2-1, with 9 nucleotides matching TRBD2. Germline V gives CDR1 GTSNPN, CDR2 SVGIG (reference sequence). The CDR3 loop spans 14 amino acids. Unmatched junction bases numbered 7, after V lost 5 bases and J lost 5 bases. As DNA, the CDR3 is TGTGCCTGGGGGCTAGCGGGATACAACAATGAGCAGTTCTTC. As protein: CAWGLAGYNNEQFF.